These 9 T cell receptor beta chains share one sample of origin, sequenced in a study of blood T cell repertoires in COVID-19. TCRdb keeps only in-frame clones here, not all; method: immunoSEQ multiplex PCR. Of 73,000 or so clones listed, about 83% are singletons. The specimen was peripheral blood. The receptors here all came from a man aged 45-65 years with active COVID-19.

The chain is built from TRBV19 and TRBJ1-2, with D possibly being TRBD1 (6 bases). This CDR3 has 16 residues. The ends were cut back, 1 base at V and 4 bases at J, with 16 bases in the middle. In germline, CDR1 is LNHDA, CDR2 SQIVND (reference sequence). Written as DNA, the CDR3 is TGTGCCAGTAGTATAGGCCGGGACAATGGACTCTATGGCTACACCTTC. Amino acid sequence: CASSIGRDNGLYGYTF.

V gene TRBV27 combines with J gene TRBJ2-3; 11 bases are shared with TRBD2. This CDR3 is built from 20 residues. Germline CDR1 and CDR2: MNHEY and SMNVEV (reference sequence). V was pared by 0 bases and J by 3 bases, with 14 bases of the junction left unmatched. CDR3 in DNA: TGTGCCAGCAGTTTATCGACTAGACTAGCGGGACGCCCTGGGACAGATACGCAGTATTTT. It specifies CASSLSTRLAGRPGTDTQYF.

With regard to this clone: Within the sample, other DNA sequences also encode this same CDR3. The V call is TRBV19, the J call TRBJ1-3, with 8 bases lining up with TRBD1. In germline, CDR1 is LNHDA, CDR2 SQIVND (reference sequence). V was pared by 3 bases and J by 2 bases, with 3 bases of the junction left unmatched. The CDR3 spans 15 residues. The CDR3: CASSIPTGAGNTIYF. CDR3 DNA sequence: TGTGCCAGTAGTATCCCGACAGGGGCTGGAAACACCATATATTTT.

The table lists this clone with a count of one. This CDR3 reads CASVLAGGRYNEQFF. The CDR3, as DNA: TGTGCCAGCGTGTTAGCGGGAGGTCGCTACAATGAGCAGTTCTTC. This chain joins TRBV6-5 and TRBJ2-1, with 10 bases aligning to TRBD2. V shed 8 bases, J shed 3 bases, and the junction held 7 bases outside the gene matches. CDR1 MNHEY and CDR2 SVGAGI come from the germline V gene. The CDR3 covers 15 residues.

The rearrangement uses TRBV18 and TRBJ1-2; tentatively, D is TRBD1 (5 bases). The CDR3 length is 13 residues. V was shortened by 4 bases and J by 4 bases, with 10 bases between the two germline ends. The V gene's germline CDR1 is KGHSH and CDR2 LQKENI. DNA for the CDR3: TGTGCCAGCTCACAAGACAGAGCCTATGGCTACACCTTC. Translation gives CASSQDRAYGYTF.

This clone was seen a handful of times. This chain links TRBV29-1 with TRBJ1-6; D might be TRBD1 (6 bases). Trimming removed 5 bases at V and 6 bases at J, with 11 bases between. Per the germline V gene, CDR1 is SQVTM and CDR2 is ANQGSEA. CDR3 length: 13 amino acids. CDR3 DNA sequence: TGCAGCGTTCGTGGGGGCCTTAATTCACCCCTCCACTTT. This sequence encodes CSVRGGLNSPLHF.

The chain carries TRBV10-2 and TRBJ2-3; TRBD2 aligns across 13 bases. Germline CDR1 reads WSHSY; CDR2 reads SAAADI. The CDR3 has 18 amino acids. V lost 5 bases to trimming and J lost 5 bases; unmatched junction nucleotides: 13. CDR3 protein: CASSSLTSGGANGDTQYF. The CDR3 DNA sequence: TGCGCCAGCAGTTCTCTCACTAGCGGGGGGGCCAATGGAGATACGCAGTATTTT.

V and J are TRBV6-5 and TRBJ1-5; 7 bases are shared with TRBD1. The germline V gene encodes CDR1 MNHEY and CDR2 SVGAGI. This CDR3 is built from 15 residues. After removal of 5 bases from V and 4 bases from J, the junction contained 8 bases not matched to a gene. In nucleotides, the CDR3 is TGTGCCAGCAGTCCGCTGACAGGGTCAAATCAGCCCCAGCATTTT. Translated, it gives CASSPLTGSNQPQHF.

The genes are TRBV19 and TRBJ1-5; D perhaps matches TRBD1 (5 bases). The CDR3 is 13 amino acids. The V end was cut by 8 bases, the J end by 4 bases, with 12 bases between. Germline V lookup: CDR1 LNHDA, CDR2 SQIVND (reference sequence). The CDR3 DNA sequence: TGTGCCAGTCAAGCAGGGCCGAATCAGCCCCAGCATTTT. Its protein is CASQAGPNQPQHF.